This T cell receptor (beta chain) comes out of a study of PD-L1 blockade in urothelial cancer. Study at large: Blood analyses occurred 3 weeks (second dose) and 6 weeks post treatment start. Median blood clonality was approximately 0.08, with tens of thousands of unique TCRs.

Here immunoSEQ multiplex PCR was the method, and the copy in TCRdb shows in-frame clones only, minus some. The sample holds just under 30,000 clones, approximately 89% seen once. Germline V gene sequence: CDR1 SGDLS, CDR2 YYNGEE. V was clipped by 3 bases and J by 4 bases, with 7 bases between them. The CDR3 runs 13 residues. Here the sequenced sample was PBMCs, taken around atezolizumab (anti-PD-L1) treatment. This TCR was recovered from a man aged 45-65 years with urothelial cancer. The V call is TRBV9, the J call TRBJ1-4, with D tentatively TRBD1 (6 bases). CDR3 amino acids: CASSARGNEKLFF. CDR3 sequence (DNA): TGTGCCAGCAGCGCCAGGGGTAATGAAAAACTGTTTTTT.